This is a list of T cell receptor beta chains from one sample in a study of blood T cells in healthy people across ages. Each CDR3 protein gets one entry after TCRdb re-called the 5' RACE reads with MiXCR. The profile covers about 1.4 million distinct CDR3 sequences, with around 59% appearing a single time and 6.5% to 8.5% taken by the ten largest. Sequenced: blood. These receptors were collected from a man between 18 and 29 years old in good health. Both conserved end residues are part of each CDR3. Each record gives: D gene, V gene, CDR3 protein. D genes are given only for firm matches.

D gene: TRBD1; V gene: TRBV28; CDR3 protein: CATHRGYTGELFF
D gene: TRBD2; V gene: TRBV25-1; CDR3 protein: CASSEGGGLAQSSYNEQFF
D gene: NA; V gene: TRBV4-3; CDR3 protein: CASSQDPQCEQYF
D gene: NA; V gene: TRBV7-8; CDR3 protein: CARFGEKLFF
D gene: NA; V gene: TRBV24-1; CDR3 protein: CATSETSNSYEQYF
D gene: NA; V gene: TRBV29-1; CDR3 protein: CSVEYGTEQYF
D gene: TRBD1; V gene: TRBV6-5; CDR3 protein: CASSYAGQGGGNYGYTF
D gene: TRBD2; V gene: TRBV5-6; CDR3 protein: CASSSLTSGVETQYF
D gene: NA; V gene: TRBV19; CDR3 protein: CASNPGRDSYEQYF
D gene: NA; V gene: TRBV4-3; CDR3 protein: CASSQSLPAVYEQYF
D gene: NA; V gene: TRBV20-1; CDR3 protein: CSAPEVSNQPQHF
D gene: NA; V gene: TRBV12-3/TRBV12-4; CDR3 protein: CASSRGWTDTQYF
D gene: TRBD2; V gene: TRBV6-5; CDR3 protein: CASSRPAGDAETQYF
D gene: NA; V gene: TRBV24-1; CDR3 protein: CATSDNRVSLSPGANVLTF
D gene: NA; V gene: TRBV18; CDR3 protein: CASSPNQGAGELFF
D gene: NA; V gene: TRBV7-8; CDR3 protein: CASSSKRLIQVEAFF
D gene: NA; V gene: TRBV28; CDR3 protein: CASSLSQGINSPLHF
D gene: NA; V gene: TRBV7-2; CDR3 protein: CASSLPQGIETQYF
D gene: TRBD2; V gene: TRBV11-1; CDR3 protein: CASSPEWEGQFEQYF
D gene: TRBD1; V gene: TRBV12-3/TRBV12-4; CDR3 protein: CASRPPGTGQETQYF
D gene: NA; V gene: TRBV7-9; CDR3 protein: CASSLRLSQGETQYF
D gene: NA; V gene: TRBV20-1; CDR3 protein: CSAIQGFYTEAFF
D gene: NA; V gene: TRBV9; CDR3 protein: CASSVLSLGTDTQYF
D gene: TRBD1; V gene: TRBV20-1; CDR3 protein: CSARGRDRFLNTEAFF
D gene: NA; V gene: TRBV19; CDR3 protein: CASSRDPGGLYEQYF
D gene: NA; V gene: TRBV7-9; CDR3 protein: CASSSPGLTGETQYF
D gene: NA; V gene: TRBV19; CDR3 protein: CASTAGISGANVLTF
D gene: NA; V gene: TRBV7-2; CDR3 protein: CASSLAMPRQDTQYF
D gene: NA; V gene: TRBV4-2; CDR3 protein: CASSFGRETGELFF
D gene: NA; V gene: TRBV4-2; CDR3 protein: CASSPLAPSYEQYF
D gene: NA; V gene: TRBV10-3; CDR3 protein: CAISGGRAGDTQYF
D gene: NA; V gene: TRBV6-2/TRBV6-3; CDR3 protein: CASSPPLYKQYF
D gene: NA; V gene: TRBV4-1; CDR3 protein: CASSQEPMDTEAFF
D gene: NA; V gene: TRBV7-6; CDR3 protein: CASSLHHEQFF
D gene: TRBD1; V gene: TRBV6-5; CDR3 protein: CASSYSRGQGAPGYTF
D gene: TRBD1; V gene: TRBV7-2; CDR3 protein: CASSSGTGLRATNEKLFF
D gene: TRBD2; V gene: TRBV4-1; CDR3 protein: CASSQKTSGGLKYSYEQYF
D gene: NA; V gene: TRBV12-3/TRBV12-4; CDR3 protein: CASSLGIGVTETQYF
D gene: TRBD1; V gene: TRBV11-2; CDR3 protein: CASSPTGTVFGYNEQFF
D gene: NA; V gene: TRBV10-1; CDR3 protein: CASCSGQGGYNEQFF
D gene: NA; V gene: TRBV4-1; CDR3 protein: CASSYPGTKETQYF
D gene: NA; V gene: TRBV6-1; CDR3 protein: CASTSDPSGEQFF
D gene: NA; V gene: TRBV28; CDR3 protein: CASSLSTGMDEQYF
D gene: NA; V gene: TRBV10-3; CDR3 protein: CAISESAPTNEKLFF
D gene: NA; V gene: TRBV4-1; CDR3 protein: CASSQDGDTQYF
D gene: TRBD1; V gene: TRBV20-1; CDR3 protein: CSARTDRGAFYGYTF
D gene: NA; V gene: TRBV12-3/TRBV12-4; CDR3 protein: CASSLGPSYNSPLHF
D gene: NA; V gene: TRBV4-1; CDR3 protein: CASSHSVQGHYEQYF
D gene: TRBD1; V gene: TRBV20-1; CDR3 protein: CSARDRQGQPIQYF
D gene: TRBD2; V gene: TRBV29-1; CDR3 protein: CSVRGLAGVHTDTQYF
D gene: NA; V gene: TRBV29-1; CDR3 protein: CSVWSDNEQFF
D gene: NA; V gene: TRBV28; CDR3 protein: CASSLLGAQETQYF
D gene: NA; V gene: TRBV20-1; CDR3 protein: CSARGLEETQYF
D gene: TRBD2; V gene: TRBV20-1; CDR3 protein: CSARDLPGLAVYEQYF
D gene: NA; V gene: TRBV2; CDR3 protein: CASKDSSYEQYF
D gene: NA; V gene: TRBV3-1; CDR3 protein: CASSSNGPQETQYF
D gene: TRBD2; V gene: TRBV6-2/TRBV6-3; CDR3 protein: CASSPRRAGEKETQYF